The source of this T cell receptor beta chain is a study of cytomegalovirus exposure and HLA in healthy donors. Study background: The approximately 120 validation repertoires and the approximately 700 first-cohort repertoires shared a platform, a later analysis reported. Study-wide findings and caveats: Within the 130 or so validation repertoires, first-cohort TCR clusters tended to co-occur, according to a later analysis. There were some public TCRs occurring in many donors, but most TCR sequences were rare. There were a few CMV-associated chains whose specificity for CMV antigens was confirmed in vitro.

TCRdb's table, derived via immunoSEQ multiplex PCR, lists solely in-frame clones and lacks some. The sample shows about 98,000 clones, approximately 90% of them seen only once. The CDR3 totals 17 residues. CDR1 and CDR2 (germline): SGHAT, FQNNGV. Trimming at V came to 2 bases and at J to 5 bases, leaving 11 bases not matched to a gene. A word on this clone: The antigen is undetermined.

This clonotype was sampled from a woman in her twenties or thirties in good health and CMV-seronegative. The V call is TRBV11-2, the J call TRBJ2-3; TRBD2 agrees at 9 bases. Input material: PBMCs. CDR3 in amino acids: CASSLWGSGGPGDTQYF. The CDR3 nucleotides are TGTGCCAGCAGCTTATGGGGTAGCGGGGGACCAGGAGATACGCAGTATTTT.